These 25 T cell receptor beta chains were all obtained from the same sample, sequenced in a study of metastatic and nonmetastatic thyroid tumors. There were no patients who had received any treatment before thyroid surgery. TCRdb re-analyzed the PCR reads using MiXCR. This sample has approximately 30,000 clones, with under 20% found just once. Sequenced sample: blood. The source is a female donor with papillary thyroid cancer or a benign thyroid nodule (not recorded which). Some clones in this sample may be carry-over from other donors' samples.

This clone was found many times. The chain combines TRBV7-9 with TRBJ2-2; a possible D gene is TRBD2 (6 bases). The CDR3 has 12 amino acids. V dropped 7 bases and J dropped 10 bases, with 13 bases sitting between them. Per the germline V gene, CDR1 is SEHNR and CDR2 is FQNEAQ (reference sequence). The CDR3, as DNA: TGTGCCAGCACTCTGGGACTCGAGGAGCTGTTTTTT. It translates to CASTLGLEELFF. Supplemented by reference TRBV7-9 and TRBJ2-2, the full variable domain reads DTGVSQNPRHKITKRGQNVTFRCDPISEHNRLYWYRQTLGQGPEFLTYFQNEAQLEKSRLLSDRFSAERPKGSFSTLEIQRTEQGDSAMYLCASTLGLEELFFGEGSRLTVL.

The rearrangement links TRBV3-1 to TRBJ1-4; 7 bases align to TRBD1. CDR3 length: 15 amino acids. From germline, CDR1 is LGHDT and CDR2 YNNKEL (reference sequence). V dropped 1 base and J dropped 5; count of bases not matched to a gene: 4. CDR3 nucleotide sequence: TGTGCCAGCAGCCAAGGGACAGGCGACAATGAAAAACTGTTTTTT. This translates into CASSQGTGDNEKLFF. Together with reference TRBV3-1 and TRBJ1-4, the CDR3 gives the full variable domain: DTAVSQTPKYLVTQMGNDKSIKCEQNLGHDTMYWYKQDSKKFLKIMFSYNNKELIINETVPNRFSPKSPDKAHLNLHINSLELGDSAVYFCASSQGTGDNEKLFFGSGTQLSVL.

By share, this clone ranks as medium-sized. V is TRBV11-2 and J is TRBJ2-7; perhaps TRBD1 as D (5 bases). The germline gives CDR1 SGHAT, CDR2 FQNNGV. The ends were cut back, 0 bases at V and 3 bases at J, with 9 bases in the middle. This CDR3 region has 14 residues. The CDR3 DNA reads TGTGCCAGCAGCTTAGACATCAGGGTCTACGAGCAGTACTTC. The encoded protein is CASSLDIRVYEQYF.

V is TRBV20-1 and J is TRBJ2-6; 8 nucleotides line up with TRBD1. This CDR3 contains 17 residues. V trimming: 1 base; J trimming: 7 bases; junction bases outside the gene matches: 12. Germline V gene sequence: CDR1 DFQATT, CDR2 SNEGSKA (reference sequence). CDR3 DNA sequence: TGCAGTGCTAGAGTTCAGGGGGCGAACTCTTGTGCCAACGTCCTGACTTTC. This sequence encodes CSARVQGANSCANVLTF.

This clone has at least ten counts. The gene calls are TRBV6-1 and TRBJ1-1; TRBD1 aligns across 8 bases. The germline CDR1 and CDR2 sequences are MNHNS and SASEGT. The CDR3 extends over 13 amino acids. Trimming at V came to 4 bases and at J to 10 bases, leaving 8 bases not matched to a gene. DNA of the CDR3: TGTGCCAGCAGTGGGACAGGGACCCTTAGAGCTTTCTTT. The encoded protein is CASSGTGTLRAFF.

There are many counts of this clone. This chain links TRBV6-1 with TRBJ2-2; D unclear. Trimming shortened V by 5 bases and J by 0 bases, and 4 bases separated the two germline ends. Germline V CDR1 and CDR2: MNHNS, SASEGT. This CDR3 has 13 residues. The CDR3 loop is CASSSPNTGELFF. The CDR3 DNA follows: TGTGCCAGCAGTTCCCCGAACACCGGGGAGCTGTTTTTT.

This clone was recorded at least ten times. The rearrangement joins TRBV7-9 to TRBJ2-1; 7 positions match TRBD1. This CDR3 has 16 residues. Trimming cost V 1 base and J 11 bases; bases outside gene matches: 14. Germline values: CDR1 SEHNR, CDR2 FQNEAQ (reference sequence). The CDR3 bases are TGTGCCAGCAGCTTAGATAAGTCGGGCGACAGGGATAAGCAGTTCTTC. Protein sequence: CASSLDKSGDRDKQFF.

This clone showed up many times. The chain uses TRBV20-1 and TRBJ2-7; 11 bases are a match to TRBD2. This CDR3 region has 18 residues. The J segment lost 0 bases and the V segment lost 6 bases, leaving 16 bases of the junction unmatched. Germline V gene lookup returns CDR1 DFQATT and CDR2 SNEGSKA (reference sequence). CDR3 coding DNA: TGCAGTGCGGACTACGGGACTAGCGGCTCACAAAGCTCCTACGAGCAGTACTTC. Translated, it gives CSADYGTSGSQSSYEQYF.

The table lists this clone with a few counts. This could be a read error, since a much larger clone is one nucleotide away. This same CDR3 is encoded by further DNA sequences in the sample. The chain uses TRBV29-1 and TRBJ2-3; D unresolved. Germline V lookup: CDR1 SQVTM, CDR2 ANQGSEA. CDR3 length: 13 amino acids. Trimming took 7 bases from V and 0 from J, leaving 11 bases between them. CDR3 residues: CSAMIASTDTQYF. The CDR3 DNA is TGCAGCGCAATGATTGCTAGCACAGATACGCAGTATTTT.

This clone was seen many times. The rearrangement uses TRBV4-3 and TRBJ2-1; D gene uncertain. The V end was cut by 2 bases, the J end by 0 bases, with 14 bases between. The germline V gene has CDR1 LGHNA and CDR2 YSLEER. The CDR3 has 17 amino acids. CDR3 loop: CASSQTDVKSSYNEQFF. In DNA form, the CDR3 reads TGCGCCAGCAGCCAAACGGACGTTAAGAGCTCCTACAATGAGCAGTTCTTC.

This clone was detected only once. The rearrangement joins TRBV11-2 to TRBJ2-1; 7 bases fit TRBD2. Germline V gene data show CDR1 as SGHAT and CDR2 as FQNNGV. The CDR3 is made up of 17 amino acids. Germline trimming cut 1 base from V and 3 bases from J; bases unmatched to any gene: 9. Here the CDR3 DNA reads TGTGCCAGCAGCTTAGCTCTGGGGCTAGCGGTCTACAATGAGCAGTTCTTC. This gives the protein CASSLALGLAVYNEQFF.

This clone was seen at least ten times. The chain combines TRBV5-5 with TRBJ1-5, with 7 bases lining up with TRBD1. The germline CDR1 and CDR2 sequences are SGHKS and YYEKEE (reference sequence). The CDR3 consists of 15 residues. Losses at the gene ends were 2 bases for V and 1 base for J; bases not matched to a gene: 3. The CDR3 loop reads CASSLNRGSNQPQHF. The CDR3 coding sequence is TGTGCCAGCAGCTTAAACAGGGGAAGCAATCAGCCCCAGCATTTT.

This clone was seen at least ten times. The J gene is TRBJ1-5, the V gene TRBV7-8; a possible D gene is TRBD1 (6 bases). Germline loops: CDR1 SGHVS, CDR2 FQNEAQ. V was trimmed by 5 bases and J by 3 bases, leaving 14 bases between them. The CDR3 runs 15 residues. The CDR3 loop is CASSAGQTLNQPQHF. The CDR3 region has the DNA TGTGCCAGCAGCGCCGGACAGACCCTCAATCAGCCCCAGCATTTT.

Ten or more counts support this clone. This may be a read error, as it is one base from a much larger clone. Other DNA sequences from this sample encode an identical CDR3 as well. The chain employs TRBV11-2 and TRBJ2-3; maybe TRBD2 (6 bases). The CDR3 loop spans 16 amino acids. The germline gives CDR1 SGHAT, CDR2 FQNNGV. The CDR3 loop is CASSLVGGAPTDTQYF. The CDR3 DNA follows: TGCGCCAGCAGCTTAGTGGGGGGAGCCCCCACAGATACGCAGTATTTT.

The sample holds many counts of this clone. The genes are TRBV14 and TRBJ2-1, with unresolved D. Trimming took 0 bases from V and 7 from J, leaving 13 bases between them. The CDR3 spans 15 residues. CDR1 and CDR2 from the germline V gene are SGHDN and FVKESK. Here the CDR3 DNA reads TGTGCCAGCAGCCAAGAAACTATTAGTTGGAATGAGCAGTTCTTC. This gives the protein CASSQETISWNEQFF.

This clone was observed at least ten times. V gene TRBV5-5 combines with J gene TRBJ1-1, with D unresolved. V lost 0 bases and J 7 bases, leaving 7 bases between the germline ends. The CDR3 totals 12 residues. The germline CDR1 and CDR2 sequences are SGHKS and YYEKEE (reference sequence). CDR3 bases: TGTGCCAGCAGCTTGGGGGCGCGTGAAGCTTTCTTT. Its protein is CASSLGAREAFF.

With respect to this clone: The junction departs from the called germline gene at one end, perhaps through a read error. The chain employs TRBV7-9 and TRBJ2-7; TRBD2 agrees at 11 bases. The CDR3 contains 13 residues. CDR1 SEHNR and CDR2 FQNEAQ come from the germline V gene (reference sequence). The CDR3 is CASSLAGGHEQYF. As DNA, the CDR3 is TGTGCCAGCAGTTTAGCGGGAGGGCACGAGCAGTACTTC.

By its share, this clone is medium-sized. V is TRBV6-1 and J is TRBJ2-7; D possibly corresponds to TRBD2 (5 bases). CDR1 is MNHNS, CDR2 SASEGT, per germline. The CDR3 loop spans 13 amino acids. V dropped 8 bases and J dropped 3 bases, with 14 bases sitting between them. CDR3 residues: CASRTGPGYEQYF. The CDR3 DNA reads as TGTGCCAGCCGGACTGGACCCGGCTACGAGCAGTACTTC.

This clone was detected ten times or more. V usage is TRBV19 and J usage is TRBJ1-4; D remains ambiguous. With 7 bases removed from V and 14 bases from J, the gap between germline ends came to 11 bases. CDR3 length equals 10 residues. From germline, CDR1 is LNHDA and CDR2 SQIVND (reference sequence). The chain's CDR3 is CASNMVRLFF. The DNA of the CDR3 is TGTGCCAGTAATATGGTAAGGCTGTTTTTT.

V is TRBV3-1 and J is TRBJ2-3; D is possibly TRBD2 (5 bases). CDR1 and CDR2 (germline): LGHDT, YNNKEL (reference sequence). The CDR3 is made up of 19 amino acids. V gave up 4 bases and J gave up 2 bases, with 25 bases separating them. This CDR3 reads CASSLKRPFLRRYTDTQYF. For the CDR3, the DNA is TGTGCCAGCAGCCTCAAGAGGCCCTTCTTACGGAGGTACACAGATACGCAGTATTTT.

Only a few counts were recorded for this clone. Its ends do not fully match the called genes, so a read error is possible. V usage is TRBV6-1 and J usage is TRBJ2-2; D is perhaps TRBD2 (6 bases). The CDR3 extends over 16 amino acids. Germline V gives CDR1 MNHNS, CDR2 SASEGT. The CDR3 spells CASSESGHANTWDLFF. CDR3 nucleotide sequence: TGTGCCAGCAGTGAAAGCGGGCACGCGAACACCTGGGATCTGTTTTTT.

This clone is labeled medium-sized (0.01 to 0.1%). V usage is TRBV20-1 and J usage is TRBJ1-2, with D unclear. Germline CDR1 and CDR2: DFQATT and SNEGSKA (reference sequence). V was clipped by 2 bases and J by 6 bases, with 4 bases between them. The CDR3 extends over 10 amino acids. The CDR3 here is CSARRNGYTF. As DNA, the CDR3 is TGCAGTGCTAGACGAAATGGCTACACCTTC.

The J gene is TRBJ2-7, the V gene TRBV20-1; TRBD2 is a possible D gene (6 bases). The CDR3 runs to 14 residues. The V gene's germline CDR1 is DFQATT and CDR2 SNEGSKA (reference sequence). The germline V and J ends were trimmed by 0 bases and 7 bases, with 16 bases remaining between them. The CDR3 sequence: CSAREARRDWEQYF. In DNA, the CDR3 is TGCAGTGCTAGAGAGGCCAGGCGGGACTGGGAGCAGTACTTC.

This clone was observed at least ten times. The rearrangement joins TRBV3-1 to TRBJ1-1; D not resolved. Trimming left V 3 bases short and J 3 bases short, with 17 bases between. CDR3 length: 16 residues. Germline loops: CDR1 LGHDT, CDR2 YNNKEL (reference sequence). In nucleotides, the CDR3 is TGTGCCAGCAGCCATCTACCCCGGGGAGATTACACTGAAGCTTTCTTT. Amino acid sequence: CASSHLPRGDYTEAFF.

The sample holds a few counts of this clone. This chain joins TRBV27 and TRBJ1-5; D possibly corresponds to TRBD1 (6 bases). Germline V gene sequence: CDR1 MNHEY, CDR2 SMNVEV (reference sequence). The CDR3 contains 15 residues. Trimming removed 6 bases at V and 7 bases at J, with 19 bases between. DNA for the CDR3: TGTGCCAGCAGACAATCCTTTTCAGGGGCCCAGCCCCAGCATTTT. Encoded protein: CASRQSFSGAQPQHF.